The rows below give T cell receptor beta chains drawn from one sample of a study of blood T cell repertoires in COVID-19. Sequencing used immunoSEQ multiplex PCR; TCRdb keeps in-frame clones, though not all of them. The repertoire has under 250,000 clones, over 80% of them found once; the top ten carry about 2.9%. Sample: PBMCs or T cells enriched from blood (not recorded which). These TCRs come from a woman aged 40 to 50 who had been exposed to COVID-19. Both conserved end residues are part of each CDR3. A D gene is named only where the DNA matches it firmly. Clone sizes are given selectively: once, few, many, or a class where the clone is expanded.

abundance: .; d_gene: TRBD1; j_gene: TRBJ2-6; v_gene: TRBV5-6; CDR3aa: CASSLVGGWANVLTF; CDR3nt: TGTGCCAGCAGCTTGGTAGGGGGCTGGGCCAACGTCCTGACTTTC
abundance: few; d_gene: .; j_gene: TRBJ2-2; v_gene: TRBV19; CDR3aa: CAVHKSYGSPGELFF; CDR3nt: TGTGCTGTCCATAAGAGTTACGGGTCCCCCGGGGAGCTGTTTTTT
abundance: few; d_gene: .; j_gene: TRBJ1-1; v_gene: TRBV5-1; CDR3aa: CASSDPKGQNTEAFF; CDR3nt: TGCGCCAGCAGCGATCCGAAGGGACAGAACACTGAAGCTTTCTTT
abundance: once; d_gene: .; j_gene: TRBJ1-5; v_gene: TRBV30; CDR3aa: CAWSVGLREPQHF; CDR3nt: TGTGCCTGGAGTGTCGGCCTCCGGGAGCCCCAGCATTTT
abundance: .; d_gene: .; j_gene: TRBJ2-1; v_gene: TRBV7-3; CDR3aa: CASSLTRDTGNEQFF; CDR3nt: TGTGCCAGCAGCTTAACTAGAGACACAGGGAATGAGCAGTTCTTC
abundance: .; d_gene: TRBD1; j_gene: TRBJ1-1; v_gene: TRBV19; CDR3aa: CASSYNRGRNTEAFF; CDR3nt: TGTGCCAGTAGTTATAACAGGGGGCGAAACACTGAAGCTTTCTTT
abundance: few; d_gene: TRBD2; j_gene: TRBJ2-5; v_gene: TRBV6-2/TRBV6-3; CDR3aa: CASSYPQLAGGRETQYF; CDR3nt: TGTGCCAGCAGTTACCCCCAGCTAGCGGGGGGGCGAGAGACCCAGTACTTC
abundance: .; d_gene: .; j_gene: TRBJ2-3; v_gene: TRBV5-1; CDR3aa: CASSSGPREDTQYF; CDR3nt: TGCGCCAGCAGCTCGGGCCCCCGGGAAGATACGCAGTATTTT
abundance: .; d_gene: .; j_gene: TRBJ2-1; v_gene: TRBV14; CDR3aa: CASSQGSVGGNEQFF; CDR3nt: TGTGCCAGCAGCCAAGGGTCAGTGGGGGGCAATGAGCAGTTCTTC
abundance: .; d_gene: .; j_gene: TRBJ2-7; v_gene: TRBV3-1/TRBV3-2; CDR3aa: CASSLLYYEQYF; CDR3nt: TGTGCCAGCAGCCTCCTCTACTACGAGCAGTACTTC
abundance: .; d_gene: .; j_gene: TRBJ2-7; v_gene: TRBV7-6; CDR3aa: CASSLVRGGSYEQYF; CDR3nt: TGTGCCAGCAGCTTAGTAAGGGGGGGAAGCTACGAGCAGTACTTC
abundance: .; d_gene: TRBD2; j_gene: TRBJ2-1; v_gene: TRBV4-2; CDR3aa: CASNLAGGNYNEQFF; CDR3nt: TGTGCCAGCAACCTAGCGGGGGGGAACTACAATGAGCAGTTCTTC
abundance: once; d_gene: TRBD1; j_gene: TRBJ1-2; v_gene: TRBV10-3; CDR3aa: CAISESERGLRQGYTF; CDR3nt: TGTGCCATCAGTGAGTCGGAAAGGGGGCTTAGGCAGGGCTACACCTTC
abundance: .; d_gene: TRBD2; j_gene: TRBJ2-3; v_gene: TRBV7-9; CDR3aa: CASGGSLAGDRGTDTQYF; CDR3nt: TGTGCCAGCGGTGGGAGCCTAGCGGGGGATCGGGGCACAGATACGCAGTATTTT